This T cell receptor (beta chain) was documented in a study of T cell clonality in common variable immunodeficiency (dated by TCRdb to the mid-2010s). For sequencing, equivalent amounts of genomic DNA were input from CVID and control samples. For every sample, a 60 bp segment covering the rearranged TCRbeta CDR3 region was amplified and then sequenced. TCRbeta amplification used the immunoSEQ assay, a bias-corrected multiplex PCR with high-throughput sequencing. On the authors' methods: Each unique nucleotide sequence was treated as a clone and annotated with V, D and J genes, copy number and frequency. Sequences were labeled productive if in frame, and non-productive if out of frame or containing stop codons. As previously described, clonality was calculated on the basis of Shannon's entropy. The predicted amino acid sequences of productive clones were used to derive mean CDR3 Kyte-Doolittle hydropathy. Scaled V gene usage was hierarchically clustered using Manhattan distance and complete linkage with the R hclust function. Sharing of clones by CDR3 amino acid sequence was evaluated by resampling 12 repertoires per group over 100 rounds. The repertoires were searched for 65 to 85 published EBV-specific TCRbeta sequences and some 240 published CMV-specific TCRbeta sequences. Analysis left out two CVID samples that produced under 10,000 sequences, so around 40 CVID repertoires remained. The clones in this table, taken by TCRdb from immuneACCESS, are in-frame only. Not every clone is retained; where verified, under half of the shortfall comes from an unresolved V gene, and the cause of the rest is unknown. V and J calls and clone size are given by that table; D and trimming were obtained from the DNA. This sample holds some 33,000 clones in total, without any singletons. Of the sample, 3.8% is held by the ten largest clones.

In its sample, this clone was seen many times. It has no known antigen specificity. With the read ending 3 residues before the CDR3 end, the germline J gene is used to fill in that end. CDR1 and CDR2 are drawn from the germline V gene (reference sequence): SEHNR, FQNEAQ. V drops 5 bases and J drops 4 bases, leaving 12 bases in between. Including the terminal cysteine and phenylalanine, the CDR3 comprises 13 residues. Sequencing covers 30 bases of the CDR3, shown here with the frame starting at base 1. Both CVID patients and healthy controls were predominantly of Caucasian heritage. From each donor, 5 to 8 ml of heparinized peripheral whole blood was collected. Genomic DNA from adults with common variable immune deficiency (CVID) and from healthy adult controls was the source for sequencing TCRbeta CDR3 repertoires. The control group comprised some 22 healthy adult volunteers, about 12 female and about 10 male, aged about 23 to 75 years with a mean age of 34. Diluted blood was density-centrifuged over Hypaque 1077 or Ficoll-Paque to isolate peripheral blood mononuclear cells. Genomic DNA was extracted from unsorted mononuclear cells by Qiagen column purification or by a centrifugation-based method.

Study-level results and caveats: Even though DNA input was the same, control samples had an average of about 90,000 unique sequences each, compared with about 32,000 in CVID samples. TCRbeta clonality was higher in CVID subjects than in healthy controls (t-test p = 0.018), and the increase was most characteristic of about a third of subjects. According to the authors, figuring out what caused the increased clonality in CVID would require sequencing the repertoires of T cell subpopulations. CVID subjects shared fewer TCRbeta clones with each other than healthy controls did (p < 0.0001). CVID TCRbeta sequences reportedly showed fewer deletions and N-nucleotide insertions and lacked highly modified clones with 13 or more V deletions. Correlations of repertoire features with clinical complications were constrained by heterogeneity among patients within the CVID cohort.

The chain joins TRBV7-9 to TRBJ2-7; a confident D gene designation cannot be given. Specimen: peripheral blood mononuclear cells. This sequence was found in a person between 18 and 70 years old in good health. The CDR3 in this case is CASSITEGYEQYF. The DNA read from the CDR3 is TGTGCCAGCAGCATTACAGAAGGTTACGAG.